These 10 T cell receptor beta chains came from one sample sequenced in a study of T cell responses to AZD1222 COVID-19 vaccine. Produced via immunoSEQ multiplex PCR; TCRdb's table is partial and in-frame only. The sample records some 170,000 clones, around nine tenths being singletons. Sequences were derived from peripheral blood, sampled on day 0 of AZD1222 vaccination. The receptors derive from an adult in good health.

V and J are TRBV6-5 and TRBJ2-1; no firm D call. Germline CDR1 reads MNHEY; CDR2 reads SVGAGI. Trimming pared 0 bases from V and 9 bases from J, leaving 3 bases between. The CDR3 is 11 amino acids. Written as DNA, the CDR3 is TGTGCCAGCAGTTACTCGACTGAGCAGTTCTTC. Amino acid sequence: CASSYSTEQFF.

V gene TRBV29-1 combines with J gene TRBJ1-2, with 9 positions matching TRBD1. Germline V lookup: CDR1 SQVTM, CDR2 ANQGSEA. The ends lost 7 bases at V and 7 bases at J; junction bases unmatched: 7. This CDR3 is built from 12 residues. The chain's CDR3 is CSAPTGGFGYTF. Written as DNA, the CDR3 is TGCAGCGCTCCGACAGGGGGTTTTGGCTACACCTTC.

The rearrangement joins TRBV18 to TRBJ2-5; possibly TRBD1 or TRBD2 for D (5 bases each). The germline V gene has CDR1 KGHSH and CDR2 LQKENI. V was clipped by 0 bases and J by 5 bases, with 19 bases between them. This CDR3 contains 17 residues. The CDR3 DNA is TGTGCCAGCTCACCACCGGGGCTAGCTGGCCTAGGGGAGACCCAGTACTTC. Its translation: CASSPPGLAGLGETQYF.

This chain's CDR3 is CASSALYEQYF. The CDR3 DNA reads as TGTGCCAGCAGCGCCCTTTACGAGCAGTACTTC. The J gene is TRBJ2-7, the V gene TRBV2; D is ambiguous. This CDR3 has 11 amino acids. V was clipped by 6 bases and J by 4 bases, with 7 bases between them. Germline CDR1 SNHLY, CDR2 FYNNEI.

This chain uses TRBV29-1 with TRBJ1-1, with TRBD1 matching 7 bases. Trimming at V came to 4 bases and at J to 4 bases, leaving 12 bases not matched to a gene. The CDR3 runs to 15 residues. Per the germline V gene, CDR1 is SQVTM and CDR2 is ANQGSEA. The CDR3 DNA reads TGCAGCGTTGGCTCGCAGACAGGGAGGGCCACTGAAGCTTTCTTT. It yields the protein CSVGSQTGRATEAFF.

The genes are TRBV5-4 and TRBJ1-2; 8 nucleotides match TRBD1. Germline trimming cut 4 bases from V and 2 bases from J; bases unmatched to any gene: 4. The germline CDR1 and CDR2 sequences are SGHNT and YYREEE (reference sequence). This CDR3 region has 14 residues. The CDR3 reads CASSGRTGNYGYTF. The DNA of the CDR3 is TGTGCCAGCAGCGGGAGGACAGGGAACTATGGCTACACCTTC.

This chain connects TRBV5-1 to TRBJ2-3; 7 bases agree with TRBD1. CDR1 is SGHRS, CDR2 YFSETQ, per germline. With 4 bases clipped from V and 2 bases from J, the junction kept 10 bases outside the gene matches. The CDR3 totals 16 residues. The CDR3 nucleotides are TGCGCCAGCAGCAAGTCCGGGACAGAGAACACAGATACGCAGTATTTT. It yields the protein CASSKSGTENTDTQYF.

The CDR3 region is CASSEGQGSYNEQFF. In nucleotides, the CDR3 is TGCGCCAGCAGTGAGGGACAGGGCTCCTACAATGAGCAGTTCTTC. The chain links TRBV10-1 to TRBJ2-1, with 8 bases fitting TRBD1. The germline V gene encodes CDR1 WNHNN and CDR2 SYGVQD (reference sequence). The CDR3 spans 15 residues. V lost 2 bases to trimming and J lost 0 bases; unmatched junction nucleotides: 0.

V and J are TRBV6-6 and TRBJ2-7; D not resolved. V gave up 2 bases and J gave up 2 bases, with 7 bases separating them. The CDR3 has 13 residues. From germline, CDR1 is MNHNY and CDR2 SVGAGI (reference sequence). CDR3 sequence (DNA): TGTGCCAGCAGTTACACAAGGACCTACGAGCAGTACTTC. Translation gives CASSYTRTYEQYF.

The table lists this clone with a count of one. The chain joins TRBV27 to TRBJ2-2, with unresolved D. The V gene's germline CDR1 is MNHEY and CDR2 SMNVEV (reference sequence). This CDR3 is built from 14 residues. V was pared by 3 bases and J by 1 base, with 6 bases between. The CDR3 protein is CASSFWGNTGELFF. In DNA, the CDR3 is TGTGCCAGCAGTTTTTGGGGGAACACCGGGGAGCTGTTTTTT.